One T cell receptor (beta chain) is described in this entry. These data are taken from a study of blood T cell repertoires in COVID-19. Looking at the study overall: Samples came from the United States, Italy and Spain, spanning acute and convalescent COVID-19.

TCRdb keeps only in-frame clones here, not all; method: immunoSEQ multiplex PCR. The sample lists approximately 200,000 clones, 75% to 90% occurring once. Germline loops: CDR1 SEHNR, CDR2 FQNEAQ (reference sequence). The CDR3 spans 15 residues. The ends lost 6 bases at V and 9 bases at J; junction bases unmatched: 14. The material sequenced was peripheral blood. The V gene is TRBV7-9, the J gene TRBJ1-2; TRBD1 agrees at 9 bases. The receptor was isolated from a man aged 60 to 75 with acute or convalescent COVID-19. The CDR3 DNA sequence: TGTGCCAGCAGACCCGGACAGGGGAGGGATAATCGCTACACCTTC. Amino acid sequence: CASRPGQGRDNRYTF.